One sample yielded the 10 T cell receptor beta chains listed below, sequenced in a study of vaccination effects on CD4 cells after COVID-19. Sequenced by immunoSEQ multiplex PCR; TCRdb stores in-frame clones only, minus some. Of roughly 40,000 clones in the sample, 55% to 80% were seen once. These receptors' targets are unknown. CD4+ T cell isolation took place after less than 13 days of culture. This material consisted of CD4+ T cells from PBMCs cultured without peptide, taken before COVID-19 vaccination. The receptors were gathered from a human donor who received a COVID-19 vaccine.

This chain connects TRBV4-1 to TRBJ1-5; possible D gene TRBD1, 5 bases. Trimming pared 4 bases from V and 1 base from J, leaving 11 bases between. This CDR3 is 15 amino acids long. Germline V lookup: CDR1 MGHRA, CDR2 YSYEKL. CDR3 residues: CASSPSWGSNQPQHF. In DNA, the CDR3 is TGCGCCAGCAGCCCCAGTTGGGGGAGCAATCAGCCCCAGCATTTT.

This clone has a handful of counts. The chain's CDR3 is CASSSSGTGGYGYTF. The CDR3 region has the DNA TGTGCCAGTAGTAGTTCGGGGACAGGGGGCTATGGCTACACCTTC. The chain joins TRBV19 to TRBJ1-2; 11 nucleotides match TRBD1. CDR1 LNHDA and CDR2 SQIVND come from the germline V gene (reference sequence). CDR3 length equals 15 residues. V shed 4 bases, J shed 4 bases, and the junction held 5 bases outside the gene matches.

V and J are TRBV19 and TRBJ2-4; D is possibly TRBD2 (5 bases). Germline CDR1 LNHDA, CDR2 SQIVND (reference sequence). The V and J ends lost 3 bases and 6 bases respectively, with 15 bases between them. This CDR3 spans 15 amino acids. CDR3 in DNA: TGTGCCAGTAGTATTATCGAGGGATCGGTAAACATTCAGTACTTC. Translated, it gives CASSIIEGSVNIQYF. Full variable domain (remainder filled in from reference TRBV19 and TRBJ2-4): DGGITQSPKYLFRKEGQNVTLSCEQNLNHDAMYWYRQDPGQGLRLIYYSQIVNDFQKGDIAEGYSVSREKKESFPLTVTSAQKNPTAFYLCASSIIEGSVNIQYFGAGTRLSVL.

This rearrangement joins TRBV11-2 to TRBJ1-3, with TRBD1 identical over 7 bases. This CDR3 is built from 16 residues. The junction had 6 bases not matched to a gene; V was cut back by 4 bases and J by 0 bases. Germline CDR1 reads SGHAT; CDR2 reads FQNNGV. The CDR3 loop reads CASSSLGQSSGNTIYF. The DNA for the CDR3 is TGTGCCAGCAGCTCGCTGGGACAGAGCTCTGGAAACACCATATATTTT.

A word on this clone: At one end, the junction sequence differs from germline, possibly due to a read error. CDR3 sequence: CACRGTGTGELFF. The CDR3 bases are TGTGCCTGCAGGGGGACGGGGACCGGGGAGCTGTTTTTT. V gene TRBV6-5 combines with J gene TRBJ2-2; 7 nucleotides line up with TRBD1. CDR1 and CDR2 from the germline V gene are MNHEY and SVGAGI. CDR3 length: 13 residues.

This CDR3 is CASSLQGTGELFF. In DNA form, the CDR3 reads TGTGCCAGCAGCTTACAGGGGACCGGGGAGCTGTTTTTT. The chain joins TRBV5-4 to TRBJ2-2; 7 bases align to TRBD1. Germline V gene data show CDR1 as SGHNT and CDR2 as YYREEE (reference sequence). The CDR3 totals 13 residues. J gave up 5 bases and V 2 bases, and 0 bases lay outside the gene matches. Looking up the rest from reference TRBV5-4 and TRBJ2-2 gives the full variable domain: ETGVTQSPTHLIKTRGQQVTLRCSSQSGHNTVSWYQQALGQGPQFIFQYYREEENGRGNFPPRFSGLQFPNYSSELNVNALELDDSALYLCASSLQGTGELFFGEGSRLTVL.

As to this clone: The sample carries other DNA sequences with the same CDR3. This chain uses TRBV9 with TRBJ1-3, with D possibly matching TRBD1 (5 bases). The CDR3 is made up of 15 amino acids. V was cut by 2 bases and J by 4 bases, with 13 bases left in between. Germline assignment: CDR1 SGDLS and CDR2 YYNGEE. This chain's CDR3 is CASSVGTISGNTIYF. The CDR3, as DNA: TGTGCCAGCAGCGTCGGGACGATATCCGGAAACACCATATATTTT.

This rearrangement joins TRBV6-6 to TRBJ1-5, with D possibly being TRBD1 (5 bases). Germline V gene lookup returns CDR1 MNHNY and CDR2 SVGAGI (reference sequence). The ends were cut back, 10 bases at V and 5 bases at J, with 12 bases in the middle. The CDR3 covers 12 residues. As DNA, the CDR3 is TGTGCCATTGGCCGGGGGGATCAGCCCCAGCATTTT. The encoded protein is CAIGRGDQPQHF.

This chain uses TRBV10-3 with TRBJ2-2, with 8 bases fitting TRBD1. Losses at the gene ends were 8 bases for V and 6 bases for J; bases not matched to a gene: 11. CDR1 ENHRY and CDR2 SYGVKD come from the germline V gene. CDR3 length equals 15 residues. The CDR3 sequence is CAIQAGTGTSGELFF. DNA for the CDR3: TGTGCCATCCAAGCCGGGACAGGAACCTCCGGGGAGCTGTTTTTT.

V and J are TRBV6-5 and TRBJ2-3, with TRBD2 identical over 10 bases. J gave up 1 base and V 11 bases, and 9 bases lay outside the gene matches. CDR1 is MNHEY, CDR2 SVGAGI, per germline. The CDR3 runs to 15 residues. The DNA for the CDR3 is TGTGCCGCGCGAAATCTAGCGGGGGGCACAGATACGCAGTATTTT. Protein: CAARNLAGGTDTQYF.